One and the same sample provided the 21 T cell receptor beta chains below, sequenced in a study of blood T cell repertoires in COVID-19. Sequencing used immunoSEQ multiplex PCR; TCRdb keeps in-frame clones, though not all of them. The repertoire holds 150,000 to 200,000 clones, with roughly 81% as singletons. The sequencing input was peripheral blood. The receptor set was obtained from a woman over 75 with COVID-19, enrolled during active disease.

This clone showed up just once. The rearrangement uses TRBV4-2 and TRBJ1-6, with D unresolved. The CDR3 spans 14 residues. With 4 bases removed from V and 8 bases from J, the gap between germline ends came to 12 bases. Germline lookup yields CDR1 LGHNA and CDR2 YNFKEQ. CDR3 in amino acids: CASSLRYSHSPLHF. Written as DNA, the CDR3 is TGTGCCAGCAGCCTCCGGTACAGCCATTCACCCCTCCACTTT.

The CDR3 bases are TGTGCCAGCAGCCCCCGGGGTGGGAGAACTGAAGCTTTCTTT. Residues: CASSPRGGRTEAFF. This chain connects TRBV11-3 to TRBJ1-1; D unclear. With 5 bases removed from V and 5 bases from J, the gap between germline ends came to 15 bases. CDR3 length equals 14 residues. Per the germline V gene, CDR1 is SGHNT and CDR2 is YENEEA. Together with reference TRBV11-3 and TRBJ1-1, the CDR3 gives the full variable domain: EAGVVQSPRYKIIEKKQPVAFWCNPISGHNTLYWYLQNLGQGPELLIRYENEEAVDDSQLPKDRFSAERLKGVDSTLKIQPAELGDSAVYLCASSPRGGRTEAFFGQGTRLTVV.

This clone was seen only a few times. The rearrangement joins TRBV19 to TRBJ1-2; perhaps TRBD1 as D (6 bases). V dropped 7 bases and J dropped 7 bases, with 19 bases sitting between them. Per the germline V gene, CDR1 is LNHDA and CDR2 is SQIVND (reference sequence). The CDR3 contains 14 residues. This CDR3 is CASTPGGAYPGYTF. The DNA of the CDR3 is TGTGCCAGTACCCCCGGGGGGGCGTATCCTGGCTACACCTTC.

Remarks on this clone: One end of the junction fails to match germline, which may point to a read error. The gene calls are TRBV13 and TRBJ1-4; 7 positions match TRBD1. CDR3 size: 15 residues. Looked up from germline, CDR1 is PRHDT and CDR2 is FYEKMQ (reference sequence). CDR3 nucleotide sequence: TGTGCCAGCAGCCTAGGACAGGCCCAGTATGAAAAACTGTTTTTT. Amino acid sequence: CASSLGQAQYEKLFF.

V is TRBV11-3 and J is TRBJ2-2; tentatively, D is TRBD1 (6 bases). This CDR3 comprises 21 residues. V shed 0 bases and J shed 0 bases, with 23 bases lying between them. Germline CDR1 is SGHNT and CDR2 is YENEEA. CDR3 amino acids: CASSLEWARRGRYANTGELFF. The CDR3 DNA reads TGTGCCAGCAGCTTAGAGTGGGCACGCAGGGGAAGGTACGCGAACACCGGGGAGCTGTTTTTT. The full variable domain, with the rest looked up from reference TRBV11-3 and TRBJ2-2, is EAGVVQSPRYKIIEKKQPVAFWCNPISGHNTLYWYLQNLGQGPELLIRYENEEAVDDSQLPKDRFSAERLKGVDSTLKIQPAELGDSAVYLCASSLEWARRGRYANTGELFFGEGSRLTVL.

V and J are TRBV11-3 and TRBJ2-7; D gene unclear. The CDR3 spans 15 residues. Germline CDR1 reads SGHNT; CDR2 reads YENEEA. Trimming left V 1 base short and J 0 bases short, with 10 bases between. CDR3 DNA: TGTGCCAGCAGCTTAGTAAGCCTGAGCTCCTACGAGCAGTACTTC. Its translation: CASSLVSLSSYEQYF.

The chain uses TRBV5-6 and TRBJ2-7; D may be TRBD1 (7 bases). The length of the CDR3 is 14 residues. Germline V gene lookup returns CDR1 SGHDT and CDR2 YYEEEE. Between the trimmed V and J ends, which lost 6 bases and 4 bases, there was a span of 17 bases. CDR3: CASTGGQNFYEQYF. The CDR3, as DNA: TGTGCCAGCACCGGGGGACAGAATTTTTACGAGCAGTACTTC.

This clone was seen a handful of times. DNA of the CDR3: TGTGCCAGCAGCCGTCTAGCGGAGAACACCGGGGAGCTGTTTTTT. This sequence encodes CASSRLAENTGELFF. This chain links TRBV14 with TRBJ2-2; the match to TRBD2 covers 7 bases. Germline-derived CDR1 and CDR2 are SGHDN and FVKESK. Trimming took 4 bases from V and 1 from J; bases not matched to a gene: 3. The CDR3 is 15 amino acids.

This chain joins TRBV24-1 and TRBJ2-7; D perhaps matches TRBD1 (5 bases). Germline assignment: CDR1 KGHDR and CDR2 SFDVKD. The V and J ends lost 6 bases and 1 base respectively, with 12 bases between them. The CDR3 extends over 14 amino acids. The CDR3 DNA is TGTGCCACCAGTTCAACAGGTTTATCCTACGAGCAGTACTTC. The encoded protein is CATSSTGLSYEQYF.

The V and J genes are TRBV5-6 and TRBJ2-7; TRBD1 might be the D (5 bases). V was shortened by 2 bases and J by 3 bases, with 6 bases between the two germline ends. Per the germline V gene, CDR1 is SGHDT and CDR2 is YYEEEE. The CDR3 length is 12 residues. CDR3 in DNA: TGTGCCAGCAGCTTAGGGGACTACGAGCAGTACTTC. Protein product: CASSLGDYEQYF.

This rearrangement joins TRBV27 to TRBJ2-1; D is unresolved. The germline V gene has CDR1 MNHEY and CDR2 SMNVEV (reference sequence). V was pared by 5 bases and J by 8 bases, with 16 bases between. The CDR3 spans 14 residues. The CDR3 loop is CASSTLRPIDEQFF. The CDR3 DNA is TGTGCCAGCAGTACCCTGCGGCCGATCGATGAGCAGTTCTTC.

In this sample, this clone turned up many times. Other DNA sequences within the sample encode an identical CDR3. The chain carries TRBV5-8 and TRBJ1-5; D is perhaps TRBD1 (5 bases). V lost 1 base and J 0 bases, leaving 8 bases between the germline ends. Germline V gene sequence: CDR1 SGHTS, CDR2 YDEGEE. The CDR3 runs 15 residues. The DNA for the CDR3 is TGTGCCAGCAGCTTGCAGGGCTATAGCAATCAGCCCCAGCATTTT. Protein: CASSLQGYSNQPQHF.

The rearrangement joins TRBV27 to TRBJ2-7; 8 bases are a match to TRBD1. The CDR3 loop spans 14 amino acids. The trim removed 4 bases at V and 3 bases at J, leaving 5 bases unmatched. Germline V gene sequence: CDR1 MNHEY, CDR2 SMNVEV (reference sequence). The CDR3 protein is CASSSWTGHYEQYF. The CDR3 bases are TGTGCCAGCAGTTCCTGGACAGGGCACTACGAGCAGTACTTC.

V usage is TRBV28 and J usage is TRBJ2-7; TRBD2 might be the D (7 bases). The CDR3 is 15 amino acids. V lost 1 base and J lost 2, with 12 bases in between. Germline V gene lookup returns CDR1 MDHEN and CDR2 SYDVKM. The CDR3 loop reads CASSLLGGGTYEQYF. The CDR3 DNA follows: TGTGCCAGCAGTTTATTAGGGGGGGGAACCTACGAGCAGTACTTC.

The chain recombines TRBV20-1 with TRBJ2-1; TRBD2 matches 9 bases. Germline V lookup: CDR1 DFQATT, CDR2 SNEGSKA (reference sequence). This CDR3 is 18 amino acids long. Germline trimming cut 3 bases from V and 5 bases from J; bases unmatched to any gene: 17. CDR3 sequence reads: CSASFSGSPRSLHNEQFF. The CDR3 DNA follows: TGCAGTGCTAGTTTTAGCGGGAGCCCCCGATCTCTCCACAATGAGCAGTTCTTC.

The V call is TRBV7-9, the J call TRBJ1-1; 8 bases align to TRBD1. Losses at the gene ends were 3 bases for V and 0 bases for J; bases not matched to a gene: 6. This CDR3 has 16 residues. Germline CDR1 reads SEHNR; CDR2 reads FQNEAQ (reference sequence). This chain's CDR3 is CASSFPRTGLNTEAFF. The CDR3 DNA follows: TGTGCCAGCAGCTTTCCCCGGACAGGGCTGAACACTGAAGCTTTCTTT.

The J gene is TRBJ1-2, the V gene TRBV5-6; D unclear. Germline-derived CDR1 and CDR2 are SGHDT and YYEEEE. The CDR3 spans 14 residues. Trimming took off 1 base at V and 8 bases at J, with 15 bases between the two ends. The CDR3 DNA follows: TGTGCCAGCAGCTTGAGTCTCCGTGGGGAGGGCTACACCTTC. Its protein is CASSLSLRGEGYTF.

The CDR3 reads CASSLGGGGELFF. In DNA form, the CDR3 reads TGTGCCAGCAGCCTAGGGGGGGGCGGGGAGCTGTTTTTT. The rearrangement joins TRBV3-1 (or the pseudogene TRBV3-2) to TRBJ2-2; maybe TRBD2 (7 bases). Germline V lookup: CDR1 LGHDT, CDR2 YNNKEL (reference sequence). V was trimmed by 4 bases and J by 7 bases, leaving 10 bases between them. CDR3 length: 13 amino acids.

V and J are TRBV28 and TRBJ2-7; 10 nucleotides align to TRBD2. The germline V gene encodes CDR1 MDHEN and CDR2 SYDVKM. V lost 8 bases, J lost 3 bases, and 4 bases stayed unmatched. This CDR3 has 13 residues. This chain's CDR3 is CASGTSGNYEQYF. The CDR3 bases are TGTGCCAGCGGTACTAGCGGGAACTACGAGCAGTACTTC.

The chain is built from TRBV18 and TRBJ2-2, with 8 nucleotides matching TRBD1. The CDR3 is made up of 15 amino acids. J lost 6 bases, V lost 2 bases, and 5 bases had no gene match. CDR1 and CDR2 from the germline V gene are KGHSH and LQKENI. CDR3 coding DNA: TGTGCCAGCTCACCAGGACAGGGTAACGCCGGGGAGCTGTTTTTT. Translating it yields CASSPGQGNAGELFF.

V is TRBV7-9 and J is TRBJ2-2; no clear D gene. Trimming took 1 base from V and 3 from J, leaving 9 bases between them. The CDR3 has 15 amino acids. CDR1 SEHNR and CDR2 FQNEAQ come from the germline V gene (reference sequence). CDR3 DNA sequence: TGTGCCAGCAGCTTAGGTCTAGGCGACACCGGGGAGCTGTTTTTT. It specifies CASSLGLGDTGELFF.